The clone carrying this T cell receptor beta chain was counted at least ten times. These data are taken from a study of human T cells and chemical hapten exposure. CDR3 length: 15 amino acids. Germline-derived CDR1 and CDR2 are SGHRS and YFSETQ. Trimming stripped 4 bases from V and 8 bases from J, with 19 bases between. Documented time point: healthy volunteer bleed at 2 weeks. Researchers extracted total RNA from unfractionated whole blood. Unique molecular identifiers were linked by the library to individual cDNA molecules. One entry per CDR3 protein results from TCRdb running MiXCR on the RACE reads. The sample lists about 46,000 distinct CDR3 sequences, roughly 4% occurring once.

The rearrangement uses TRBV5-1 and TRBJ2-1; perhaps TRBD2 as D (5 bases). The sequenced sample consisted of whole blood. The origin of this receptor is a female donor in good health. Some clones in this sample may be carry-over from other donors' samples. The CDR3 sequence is CASSLWEPELDEQFF. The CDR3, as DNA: TGCGCCAGCAGCCTGTGGGAGCCAGAACTCGATGAGCAGTTCTTC.